This T cell receptor beta chain derives from a study of blood T cell repertoires in COVID-19. The V gene's germline CDR1 is SGDLS and CDR2 YYNGEE. The CDR3 extends over 12 amino acids. V was cut by 1 base and J by 8 bases, with 7 bases left in between. Sequencing used immunoSEQ multiplex PCR; TCRdb keeps in-frame clones, though not all of them. Among about 220,000 clones, almost 85% were seen once, and the ten largest hold more than 2%. The V and J genes are TRBV9 and TRBJ2-1, with no clear D. This TCR was recovered from a woman in her sixties or seventies with COVID-19, enrolled during active disease. The sequenced material came from peripheral blood. The CDR3 here is CASSVNVDEQFF. DNA of the CDR3: TGTGCCAGCAGCGTAAATGTCGATGAGCAGTTCTTC. Full variable domain (remainder filled in from reference TRBV9 and TRBJ2-1): DSGVTQTPKHLITATGQRVTLRCSPRSGDLSVYWYQQSLDQGLQFLIQYYNGEERAKGNILERFSAQQFPDLHSELNLSSLELGDSALYFCASSVNVDEQFFGPGTRLTVL.